This paragraph covers one T cell receptor beta chain sequence. Its antigen remains unknown. Germline V gene sequence: CDR1 SEHNR, CDR2 FQNEAQ (reference sequence). V was clipped by 6 bases and J by 4 bases, with 7 bases between them. The CDR3 runs to 11 residues. The PCR made use of 60 Vbeta and 13 Jbeta primers. Study processing details: In a later analysis, some 11 million of approximately 80 million unique beta chains occurred in at least two donors. Repertoires were generated with immunoSEQ multiplex PCR, while TCRdb's copy carries only in-frame clones and drops some. V and J calls and clone size are those listed in that table; D and trimming were worked out from the DNA. The table lists 90,000 to 150,000 clones, 77% of them singletons. These data are taken from a study of cytomegalovirus exposure and HLA in healthy donors. Study conclusions and caveats: HLA alleles were associated with 16,000 or so TCR beta sequences in a later analysis at 0.05 false discovery rate. Later work showed greater clonal expansion in HLA-associated TCR beta chains than in equally common others.

The sequencing input was PBMCs. The sequence derives from a human donor in good health. This chain uses TRBV7-9 with TRBJ2-7; the D is unclear. CDR3 bases: TGTGCCAGCAGTGGTAGTTACGAGCAGTACTTC. Translation: CASSGSYEQYF.